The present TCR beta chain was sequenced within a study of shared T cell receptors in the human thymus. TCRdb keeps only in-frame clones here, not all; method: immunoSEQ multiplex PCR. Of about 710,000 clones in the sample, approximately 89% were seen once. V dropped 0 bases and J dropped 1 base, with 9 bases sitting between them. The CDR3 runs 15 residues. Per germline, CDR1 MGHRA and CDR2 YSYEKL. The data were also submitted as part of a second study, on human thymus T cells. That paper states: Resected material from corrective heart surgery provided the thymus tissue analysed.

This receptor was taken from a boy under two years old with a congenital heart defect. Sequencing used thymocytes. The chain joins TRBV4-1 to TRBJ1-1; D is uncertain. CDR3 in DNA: TGCGCCAGCAGCCAAGAAGCCGGTGCGAACACTGAAGCTTTCTTT. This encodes CASSQEAGANTEAFF.